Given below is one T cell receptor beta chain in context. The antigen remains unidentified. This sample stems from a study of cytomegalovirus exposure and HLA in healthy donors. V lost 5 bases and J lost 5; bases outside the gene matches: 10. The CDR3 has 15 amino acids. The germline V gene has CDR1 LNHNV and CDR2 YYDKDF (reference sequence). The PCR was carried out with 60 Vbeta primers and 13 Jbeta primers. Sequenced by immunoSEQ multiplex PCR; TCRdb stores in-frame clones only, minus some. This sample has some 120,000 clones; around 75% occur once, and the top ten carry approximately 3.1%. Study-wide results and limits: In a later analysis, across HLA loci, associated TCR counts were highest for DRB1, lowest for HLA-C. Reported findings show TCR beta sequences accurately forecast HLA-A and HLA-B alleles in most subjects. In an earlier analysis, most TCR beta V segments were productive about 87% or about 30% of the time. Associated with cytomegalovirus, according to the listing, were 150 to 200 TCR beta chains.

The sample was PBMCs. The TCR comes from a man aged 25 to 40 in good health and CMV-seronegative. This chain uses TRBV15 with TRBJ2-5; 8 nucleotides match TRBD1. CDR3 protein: CATSQGGQGYETQYF. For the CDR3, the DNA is TGTGCCACCAGCCAAGGTGGACAGGGATATGAGACCCAGTACTTC.